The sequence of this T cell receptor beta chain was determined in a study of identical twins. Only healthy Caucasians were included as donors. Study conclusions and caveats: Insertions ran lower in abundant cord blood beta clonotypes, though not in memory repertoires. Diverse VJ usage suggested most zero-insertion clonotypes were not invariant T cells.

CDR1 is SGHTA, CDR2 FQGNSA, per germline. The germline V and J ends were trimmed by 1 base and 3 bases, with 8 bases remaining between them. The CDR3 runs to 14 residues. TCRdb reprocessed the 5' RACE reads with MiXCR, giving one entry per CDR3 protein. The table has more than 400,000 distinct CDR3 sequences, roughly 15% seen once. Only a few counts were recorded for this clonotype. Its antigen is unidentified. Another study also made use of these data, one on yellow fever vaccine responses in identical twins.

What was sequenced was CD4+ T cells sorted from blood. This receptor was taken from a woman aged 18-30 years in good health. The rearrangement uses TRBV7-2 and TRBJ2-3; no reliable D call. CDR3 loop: CASSLVPATDTQYF. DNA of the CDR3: TGTGCCAGCAGCTTAGTTCCAGCTACAGATACGCAGTATTTT.